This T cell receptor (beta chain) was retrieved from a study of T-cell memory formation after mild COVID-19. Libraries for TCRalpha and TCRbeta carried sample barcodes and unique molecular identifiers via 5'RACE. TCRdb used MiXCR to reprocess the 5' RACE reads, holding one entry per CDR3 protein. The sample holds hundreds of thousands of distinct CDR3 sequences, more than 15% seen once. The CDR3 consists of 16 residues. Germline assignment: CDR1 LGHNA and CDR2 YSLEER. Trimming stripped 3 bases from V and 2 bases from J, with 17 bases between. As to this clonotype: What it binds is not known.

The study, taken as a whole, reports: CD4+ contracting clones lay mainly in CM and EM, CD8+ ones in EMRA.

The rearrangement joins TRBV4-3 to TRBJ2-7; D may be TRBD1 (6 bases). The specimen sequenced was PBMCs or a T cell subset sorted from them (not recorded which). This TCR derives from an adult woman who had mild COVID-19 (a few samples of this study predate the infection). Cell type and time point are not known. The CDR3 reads CASSHIAGEGTYEQYF. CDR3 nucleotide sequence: TGCGCCAGCAGCCATATCGCAGGGGAAGGGACCTACGAGCAGTACTTC.